The 10 T cell receptor beta chains reported below all come from one sample, sequenced in a study of blood T cell repertoires in COVID-19. The repertoire was sequenced with immunoSEQ multiplex PCR; TCRdb's copy has only in-frame clones and lacks some. There are about 45,000 clones in the sample; about 90% occur only once, and around 8.5% lies in the top ten. Sequenced sample: peripheral blood. These TCRs come from a human donor in a cohort sampled during active COVID-19.

The V and J genes are TRBV7-2 and TRBJ2-3; 8 bases match TRBD2. V shed 1 base and J 4 bases; nucleotides not matched to a gene: 4. CDR1 is SGHTA, CDR2 FQGNSA, per germline. This CDR3 contains 15 residues. CDR3 DNA sequence: TGTGCCAGCAGCTTAGGCGGGGGGACCCCAGATACGCAGTATTTT. Protein: CASSLGGGTPDTQYF.

V gene TRBV9 combines with J gene TRBJ2-7; 12 bases are a match to TRBD1. Trimming at V came to 7 bases and at J to 7 bases, leaving 24 bases not matched to a gene. The CDR3 loop spans 19 amino acids. Looked up from germline, CDR1 is SGDLS and CDR2 is YYNGEE. The CDR3 DNA is TGTGCCAGCTCCCCCGTCCCGGGACAGGGGGCGCATAGGTTTTATGAGCAGTACTTC. It codes for CASSPVPGQGAHRFYEQYF.

The chain combines TRBV7-2 with TRBJ2-5; maybe TRBD1 (6 bases). The V gene lost 5 bases and the J gene lost 0 bases, with 16 bases spanning the gap. CDR3 size: 16 residues. Germline V CDR1 and CDR2: SGHTA, FQGNSA. The CDR3 protein is CASSTHGTIDQETQYF. The CDR3 nucleotides are TGTGCCAGCAGCACACACGGGACAATCGACCAAGAGACCCAGTACTTC.

The chain recombines TRBV14 with TRBJ1-1; TRBD1 might be the D (6 bases). The CDR3 is 15 amino acids. Per the germline V gene, CDR1 is SGHDN and CDR2 is FVKESK. Trimming left V 4 bases short and J 2 bases short, with 14 bases between. The CDR3 DNA sequence: TGTGCCAGCAGCCTCGTCCGGGACACCAACACTGAAGCTTTCTTT. This gives the protein CASSLVRDTNTEAFF.

The chain is built from TRBV6-6 and TRBJ2-3; 9 bases are a match to TRBD2. The CDR3 has 17 residues. With 5 bases clipped from V and 3 bases from J, the junction kept 12 bases outside the gene matches. Germline V gene data show CDR1 as MNHNY and CDR2 as SVGAGI (reference sequence). The CDR3 reads CASSLPFLAGSTDTQYF. CDR3 DNA: TGTGCCAGCAGTCTCCCTTTCCTAGCGGGGAGTACAGATACGCAGTATTTT.

The chain uses TRBV4-2 and TRBJ2-7; tentatively, D is TRBD1 (5 bases). This CDR3 region has 14 residues. Germline V gene sequence: CDR1 LGHNA, CDR2 YNFKEQ. V gave up 0 bases and J gave up 0 bases, with 6 bases separating them. The CDR3 DNA follows: TGTGCCAGCAGCCAAGACAGGGTCTCCTACGAGCAGTACTTC. This sequence encodes CASSQDRVSYEQYF.

The chain employs TRBV7-8 and TRBJ2-7, with D possibly being TRBD2 (6 bases). Between the trimmed V and J ends, which lost 3 bases and 5 bases, there was a span of 11 bases. This CDR3 region has 13 residues. The germline V gene has CDR1 SGHVS and CDR2 FQNEAQ. CDR3 in amino acids: CASSFGGRNEQYF. DNA for the CDR3: TGTGCCAGCAGCTTCGGGGGAAGGAACGAGCAGTACTTC.

This clone was recorded only once. The chain is built from TRBV6-5 and TRBJ2-2; D is uncertain. CDR3 length: 12 residues. V lost 8 bases and J lost 5, with 9 bases in between. Per the germline V gene, CDR1 is MNHEY and CDR2 is SVGAGI. The CDR3 reads CASFALTGELFF. The CDR3 DNA reads TGTGCCAGCTTTGCGTTAACCGGGGAGCTGTTTTTT.

V gene TRBV5-1 combines with J gene TRBJ2-1, with 8 bases aligning to TRBD2. Germline V gene lookup returns CDR1 SGHRS and CDR2 YFSETQ. This CDR3 contains 15 residues. The V gene end was trimmed by 0 bases and the J gene end by 9 bases; junction bases not matched to a gene: 8. CDR3 loop: CASSLAMGSGAEQFF. The CDR3 DNA sequence: TGCGCCAGCAGCTTGGCCATGGGTAGCGGGGCTGAGCAGTTCTTC.

The chain is built from TRBV7-2 and TRBJ2-1, with TRBD2 matching over 10 bases. This CDR3 is built from 14 residues. The junction had 3 bases not matched to a gene; V was cut back by 0 bases and J by 10 bases. Germline-derived CDR1 and CDR2 are SGHTA and FQGNSA. The CDR3 DNA is TGTGCCAGCAGCTTAGCCGTACTAGCGGGGGAGCAGTTCTTC. It codes for CASSLAVLAGEQFF.